This T cell receptor beta chain was found in a study of T cell responses to AZD1222 COVID-19 vaccine. Measured with immunoSEQ multiplex PCR; TCRdb has only the in-frame clones, and not every one. The table has 150,000 to 180,000 clones, about nine tenths seen once. Study observations and caveats: There were repertoire samples only from the period after the peak T cell response. Mostly white British, mostly female donors; authors suggested clonal diversity may be underestimated. Reports say nearly half of spike-specific TCRs go after unmutated variant regions. Across spike, vaccine-associated CD4 TCRs were found, dominant at 160-218 and 743-854.

CDR1 and CDR2 (germline): SGDLS, YYNGEE. The CDR3 loop spans 16 amino acids. V lost 0 bases to trimming and J lost 5 bases, with 18 bases between them. The sample holds one count of this clone. Its antigen is unknown. The receptor's source is an adult in good health. The rearrangement links TRBV9 to TRBJ2-7; maybe TRBD1 (5 bases). The source material was peripheral blood, sampled on day 0 of AZD1222 vaccination. The CDR3 region is CASSVGGRVSSNEQYF. The CDR3 bases are TGTGCCAGCAGCGTAGGGGGCAGGGTATCGTCCAACGAGCAGTACTTC. The complete variable domain, with remaining parts taken from reference TRBV9 and TRBJ2-7, reads DSGVTQTPKHLITATGQRVTLRCSPRSGDLSVYWYQQSLDQGLQFLIQYYNGEERAKGNILERFSAQQFPDLHSELNLSSLELGDSALYFCASSVGGRVSSNEQYFGPGTRLTVT.